The clone carrying this T cell receptor beta chain was seen a few times. Per the germline V gene, CDR1 is SGHRS and CDR2 is YFSETQ. This CDR3 is built from 15 residues. Trimming took 5 bases from V and 0 from J, leaving 14 bases between them. This sample was included in a study of low-dose radiotherapy and immunotherapy resistance in tumors. Study as a whole: Treatment of Cohort 1 consisted of 0.5 Gy per fraction every 2 weeks, adding up to 6.5 Gy. A dose of 1 Gy per fraction every two weeks went to Cohort 2, totaling 13 Gy over 26 weeks.

Alpha- and beta-chain coverage of first-strand cDNA came from TRAV- and TRBV-specific primers. A roughly 20-cycle PCR with a constant-region primer and V-primer adapter amplified TCRs. TCRdb independently ran MiXCR on the reads; one entry per CDR3 protein. The profile shows about 9,800 distinct CDR3 sequences, 35% to 50% of them singletons. V usage is TRBV5-1 and J usage is TRBJ1-1; TRBD1 might be the D (6 bases). The sequence was obtained from a human donor with advanced metastatic prostate, ovarian, gallbladder or colorectal cancer (not recorded which). This table probably holds off-target reads from a library built for another chain. This CDR3 reads CASRTGQLMNTEAFF. The CDR3 nucleotides read TGCGCCAGCAGGACGGGACAACTTATGAACACTGAAGCTTTCTTT.